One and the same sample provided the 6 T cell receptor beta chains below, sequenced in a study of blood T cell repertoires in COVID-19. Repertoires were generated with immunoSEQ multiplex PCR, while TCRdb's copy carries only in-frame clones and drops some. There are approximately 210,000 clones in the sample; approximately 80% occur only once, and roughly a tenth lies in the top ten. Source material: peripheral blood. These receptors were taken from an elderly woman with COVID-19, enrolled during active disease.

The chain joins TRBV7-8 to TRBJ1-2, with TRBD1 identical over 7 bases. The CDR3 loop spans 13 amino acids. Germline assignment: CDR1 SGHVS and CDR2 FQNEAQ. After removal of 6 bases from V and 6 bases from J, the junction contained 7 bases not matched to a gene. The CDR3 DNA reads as TGTGCCAGCAGTCTTACTACAGGGGATGGCTACACCTTC. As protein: CASSLTTGDGYTF.

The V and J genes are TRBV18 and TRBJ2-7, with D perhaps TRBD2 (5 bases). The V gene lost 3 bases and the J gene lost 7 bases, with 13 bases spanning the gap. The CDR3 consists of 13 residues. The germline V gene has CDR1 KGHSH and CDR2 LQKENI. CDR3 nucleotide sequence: TGTGCCAGCTCACCCGGGGTCGATCGGGAGCAGTACTTC. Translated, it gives CASSPGVDREQYF.

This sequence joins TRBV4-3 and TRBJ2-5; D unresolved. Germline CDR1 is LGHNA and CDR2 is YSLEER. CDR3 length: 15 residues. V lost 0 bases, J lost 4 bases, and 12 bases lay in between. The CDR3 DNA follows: TGCGCCAGCAGCCAAGATCAGTGGCTAGGAGAGACCCAGTACTTC. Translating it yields CASSQDQWLGETQYF.

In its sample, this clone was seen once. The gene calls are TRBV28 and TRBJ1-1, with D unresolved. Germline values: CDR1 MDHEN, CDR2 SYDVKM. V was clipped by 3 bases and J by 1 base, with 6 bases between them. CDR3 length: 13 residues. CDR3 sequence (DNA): TGTGCCAGCAGTTTGAAACAGAACACTGAAGCTTTCTTT. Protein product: CASSLKQNTEAFF.

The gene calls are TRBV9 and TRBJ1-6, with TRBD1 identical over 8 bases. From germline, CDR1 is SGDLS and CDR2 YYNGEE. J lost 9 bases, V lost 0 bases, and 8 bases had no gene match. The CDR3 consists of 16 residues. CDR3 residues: CASSVGPGQVLSPLHF. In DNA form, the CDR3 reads TGTGCCAGCAGCGTAGGTCCGGGACAGGTCCTTTCACCCCTCCACTTT.

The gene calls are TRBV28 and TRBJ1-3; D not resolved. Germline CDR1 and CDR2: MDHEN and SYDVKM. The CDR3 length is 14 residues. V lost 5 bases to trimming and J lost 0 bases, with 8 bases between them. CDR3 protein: CASSRLRSGNTIYF. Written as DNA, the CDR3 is TGTGCCAGCAGTAGACTCCGCTCTGGAAACACCATATATTTT.